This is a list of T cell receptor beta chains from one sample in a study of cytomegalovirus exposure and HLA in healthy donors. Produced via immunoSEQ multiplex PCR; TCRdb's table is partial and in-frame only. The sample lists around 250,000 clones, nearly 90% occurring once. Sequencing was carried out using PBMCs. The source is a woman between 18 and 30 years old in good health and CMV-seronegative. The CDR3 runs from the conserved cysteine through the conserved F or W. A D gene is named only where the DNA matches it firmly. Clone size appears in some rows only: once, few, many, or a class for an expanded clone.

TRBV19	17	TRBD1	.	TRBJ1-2	TGTGCCAGTAGTACGGGACAGGGGTTGGGTCGGAACTATGGCTACACCTTC	CASSTGQGLGRNYGYTF
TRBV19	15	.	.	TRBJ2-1	TGTGCCAGTAGTCCCGGACGGGATCCCTACAATGAGCAGTTCTTC	CASSPGRDPYNEQFF
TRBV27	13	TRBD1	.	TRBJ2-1	TGTGCCAGCAGTTTCCAGGGGGCTAATGAGCAGTTCTTC	CASSFQGANEQFF
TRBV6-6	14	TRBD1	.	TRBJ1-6	TGTGCCATTACTCAGGGACAGCTAAATTCACCCCTCCACTTT	CAITQGQLNSPLHF
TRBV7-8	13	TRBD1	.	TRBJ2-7	TGTGCCAGCAGCCTAGACAGGGGGTACGAGCAGTACTTC	CASSLDRGYEQYF
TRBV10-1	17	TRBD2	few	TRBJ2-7	TGCGCCAGCAGTGCCGGGACTAGCGGGGGCCACTCCTACGAGCAGTACTTC	CASSAGTSGGHSYEQYF
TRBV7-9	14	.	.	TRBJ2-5	TGTGCCAGCAATTTGGGCGGCAGCGGCGAGACCCAGTACTTC	CASNLGGSGETQYF
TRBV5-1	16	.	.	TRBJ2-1	TGCGCCAGCAGCTTTGCAGGCGGGGAGAATACACGAGAGCAGTTCTTC	CASSFAGGENTREQFF
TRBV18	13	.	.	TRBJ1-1	TGTGCCAGCTCATCGACACCGAACACTGAAGCTTTCTTT	CASSSTPNTEAFF
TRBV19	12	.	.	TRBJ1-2	TGTGCCAGTGGCGGAGGGAACTATGGCTACACCTTC	CASGGGNYGYTF
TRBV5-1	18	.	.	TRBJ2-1	TGCGCCAGCAGCTTGGTTTTGGACAGTCTCGCCAAATACAATGAGCAGTTCTTC	CASSLVLDSLAKYNEQFF
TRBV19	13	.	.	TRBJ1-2	TGTGCCAGTGCGGGGGCTTTTAACTATGGCTACACCTTC	CASAGAFNYGYTF
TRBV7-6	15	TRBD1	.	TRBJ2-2	TGTGCCAGCAGCGGGGGGACAGGGCCGGCCGGGGAGCTGTTTTTT	CASSGGTGPAGELFF
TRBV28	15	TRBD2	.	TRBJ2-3	TGTGCCAGCAGCCTTAGCGGGGGGGCGGCAGATACGCAGTATTTT	CASSLSGGAADTQYF